This T cell receptor (beta chain) was profiled in a study of shared clonotypes between healthy human individuals. Investigators divided CD4+ cells into CD45RA+ naive and CD45RA-negative memory subsets. General observations from the study: Blood was the sole source, and tissue repertoires probably differ. What rarefaction showed was incomplete sorted-subset sequencing despite large depth.

Replicate PCRs from sorted subsets contained around 200 ng DNA, which is 29,000 or so T cell genomes. TCRdb's copy holds only in-frame clones and misses some; the assay was immunoSEQ multiplex PCR. The table has 2 million to 2.5 million clones, approximately 95% seen once. Turning to this clone: Its antigen is not known.

The source of this sequence is a young man in good health. Some clones in this sample may be carry-over from other donors' samples. The source material was naive CD4+ T cells from PBMCs. Subset meaning: CD45RA+ positively selected.

The DNA of the CDR3 is TGTGCCACCAGCAGAGAGGTCTATTCACCCCTCCACTTT. It encodes CATSREVYSPLHF. The V gene is TRBV15, the J gene TRBJ1-6; D ambiguous. Trimming took 0 bases from V and 8 from J, leaving 5 bases between them. CDR1 and CDR2 (germline): LNHNV, YYDKDF (reference sequence). This CDR3 comprises 13 residues.